This T cell receptor (beta chain) was sequenced during a study of blood T cell repertoires in COVID-19. Across the whole study: The study drew acute and convalescent COVID-19 samples from the United States, Italy and Spain. Nucleic acid was either cDNA or gDNA, and it came from T cells, B-cell-depleted T cells, or PBMCs.

In the study's own analysis: Using reference gene primer amplification, nucleated cell counts were estimated. Sequencing was performed with immunoSEQ multiplex PCR; in TCRdb, only in-frame clones are kept and a portion is missing. V and J calls and clone size are copied from that table; D and trimming were computed from the DNA. The sample shows about 130,000 clones, about four fifths of them seen only once. The sequenced material came from peripheral blood. This receptor was taken from a man aged 35 to 55 with active or convalescent COVID-19.

CDR3 residues: CASSTPPGNTEAFF. In nucleotides, the CDR3 is TGTGCCAGTAGCACCCCCCCCGGGAACACTGAAGCTTTCTTT. This chain links TRBV19 with TRBJ1-1, with D unclear. Per germline, CDR1 LNHDA and CDR2 SQIVND (reference sequence). CDR3 length: 14 residues. Trimming removed 6 bases at V and 1 base at J, with 12 bases between. Using reference TRBV19 and TRBJ1-1 for the parts outside the CDR3, the full variable domain is DGGITQSPKYLFRKEGQNVTLSCEQNLNHDAMYWYRQDPGQGLRLIYYSQIVNDFQKGDIAEGYSVSREKKESFPLTVTSAQKNPTAFYLCASSTPPGNTEAFFGQGTRLTVV.